By frequency in the sample, the clone carrying this T cell receptor (beta chain) is medium-sized (0.01 to 0.1%). The antigen is not known. The CDR3 covers 14 residues. The germline CDR1 and CDR2 sequences are SGHNT and YENEEA. The V end lost 5 bases, the J end lost 2 bases, and 13 bases lay between the germline ends. The record originates from a study of PD-L1 blockade in urothelial cancer. Study-level information: Blood was tested 3 weeks (second dose) and 6 weeks into treatment. The median T cell count in blood samples was 141,255. General study results and limits: A pretreatment blood TCR clonality that fell below the median predicted better progression-free and overall survival.

Time point specified: pretreatment peripheral blood. Sequencing used immunoSEQ multiplex PCR; TCRdb keeps in-frame clones, though not all of them. The data show more than 55,000 clones, roughly 76% seen once. V usage is TRBV11-3 and J usage is TRBJ2-7, with D possibly matching TRBD2 (7 bases). The sequencing used PBMCs, collected around atezolizumab (anti-PD-L1) treatment. The clonotype originates from a man between 65 and 85 years old with urothelial cancer. CDR3 DNA: TGTGCCAGCAGCCGGAGGGGGGGGACCTACGAGCAGTACTTC. This codes for CASSRRGGTYEQYF.